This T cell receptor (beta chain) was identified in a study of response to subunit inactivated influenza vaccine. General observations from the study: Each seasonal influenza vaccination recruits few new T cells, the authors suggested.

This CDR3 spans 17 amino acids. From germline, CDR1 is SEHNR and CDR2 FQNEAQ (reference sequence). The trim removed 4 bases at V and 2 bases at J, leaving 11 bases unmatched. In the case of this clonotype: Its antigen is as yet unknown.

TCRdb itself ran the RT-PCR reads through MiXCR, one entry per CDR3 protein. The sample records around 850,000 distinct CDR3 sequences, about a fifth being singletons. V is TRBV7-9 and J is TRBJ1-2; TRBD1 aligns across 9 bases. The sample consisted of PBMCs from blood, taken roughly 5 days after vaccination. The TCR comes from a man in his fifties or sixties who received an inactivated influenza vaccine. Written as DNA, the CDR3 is TGTGCCAGCAGCTATGGGACAGGGAGGGGTCACAACTATGGCTACACCTTC. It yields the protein CASSYGTGRGHNYGYTF. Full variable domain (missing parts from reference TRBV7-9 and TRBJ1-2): DTGVSQNPRHKITKRGQNVTFRCDPISEHNRLYWYRQTLGQGPEFLTYFQNEAQLEKSRLLSDRFSAERPKGSFSTLEIQRTEQGDSAMYLCASSYGTGRGHNYGYTFGSGTRLTVV.